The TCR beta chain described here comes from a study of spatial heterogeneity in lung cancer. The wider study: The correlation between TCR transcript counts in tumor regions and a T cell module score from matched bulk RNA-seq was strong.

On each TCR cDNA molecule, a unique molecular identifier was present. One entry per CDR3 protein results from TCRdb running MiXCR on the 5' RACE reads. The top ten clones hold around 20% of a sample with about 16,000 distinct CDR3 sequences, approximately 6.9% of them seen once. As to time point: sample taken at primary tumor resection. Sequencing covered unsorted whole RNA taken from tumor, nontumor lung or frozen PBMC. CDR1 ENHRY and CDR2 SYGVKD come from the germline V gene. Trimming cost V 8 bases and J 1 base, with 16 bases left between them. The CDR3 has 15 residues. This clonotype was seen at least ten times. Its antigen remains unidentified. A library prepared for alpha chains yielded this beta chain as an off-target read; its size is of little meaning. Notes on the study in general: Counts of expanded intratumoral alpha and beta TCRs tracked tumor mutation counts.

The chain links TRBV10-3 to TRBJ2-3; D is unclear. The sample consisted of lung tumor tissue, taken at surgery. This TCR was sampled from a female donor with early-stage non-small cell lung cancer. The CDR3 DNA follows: TGTGCCATCCGCCATGATCAGCCCGGCACAGATACGCAGTATTTT. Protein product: CAIRHDQPGTDTQYF.